This T cell receptor (beta chain) was identified in a study of cytomegalovirus exposure and HLA in healthy donors. V was pared by 5 bases and J by 3 bases, with 7 bases between. Germline CDR1 SGHTA, CDR2 FQGNSA. There are 13 residues in the CDR3. TCRdb's table, derived via immunoSEQ multiplex PCR, lists solely in-frame clones and lacks some. The sample has roughly 260,000 clones; about 83% are singletons. The gene calls are TRBV7-2 and TRBJ1-4, with a tentative D call TRBD1 (5 bases). This receptor was obtained from a man aged 18 to 35 in good health and CMV-seronegative. Sequencing input: PBMCs. The CDR3 spells CASSPGANEKLFF. The CDR3 DNA reads TGTGCCAGCAGCCCGGGGGCTAATGAAAAACTGTTTTTT. The variable domain in full, with the rest retrieved from reference TRBV7-2 and TRBJ1-4, is GAGVSQSPSNKVTEKGKDVELRCDPISGHTALYWYRQSLGQGLEFLIYFQGNSAPDKSGLPSDRFSAERTGGSVSTLTIQRTQQEDSAVYLCASSPGANEKLFFGSGTQLSVL.